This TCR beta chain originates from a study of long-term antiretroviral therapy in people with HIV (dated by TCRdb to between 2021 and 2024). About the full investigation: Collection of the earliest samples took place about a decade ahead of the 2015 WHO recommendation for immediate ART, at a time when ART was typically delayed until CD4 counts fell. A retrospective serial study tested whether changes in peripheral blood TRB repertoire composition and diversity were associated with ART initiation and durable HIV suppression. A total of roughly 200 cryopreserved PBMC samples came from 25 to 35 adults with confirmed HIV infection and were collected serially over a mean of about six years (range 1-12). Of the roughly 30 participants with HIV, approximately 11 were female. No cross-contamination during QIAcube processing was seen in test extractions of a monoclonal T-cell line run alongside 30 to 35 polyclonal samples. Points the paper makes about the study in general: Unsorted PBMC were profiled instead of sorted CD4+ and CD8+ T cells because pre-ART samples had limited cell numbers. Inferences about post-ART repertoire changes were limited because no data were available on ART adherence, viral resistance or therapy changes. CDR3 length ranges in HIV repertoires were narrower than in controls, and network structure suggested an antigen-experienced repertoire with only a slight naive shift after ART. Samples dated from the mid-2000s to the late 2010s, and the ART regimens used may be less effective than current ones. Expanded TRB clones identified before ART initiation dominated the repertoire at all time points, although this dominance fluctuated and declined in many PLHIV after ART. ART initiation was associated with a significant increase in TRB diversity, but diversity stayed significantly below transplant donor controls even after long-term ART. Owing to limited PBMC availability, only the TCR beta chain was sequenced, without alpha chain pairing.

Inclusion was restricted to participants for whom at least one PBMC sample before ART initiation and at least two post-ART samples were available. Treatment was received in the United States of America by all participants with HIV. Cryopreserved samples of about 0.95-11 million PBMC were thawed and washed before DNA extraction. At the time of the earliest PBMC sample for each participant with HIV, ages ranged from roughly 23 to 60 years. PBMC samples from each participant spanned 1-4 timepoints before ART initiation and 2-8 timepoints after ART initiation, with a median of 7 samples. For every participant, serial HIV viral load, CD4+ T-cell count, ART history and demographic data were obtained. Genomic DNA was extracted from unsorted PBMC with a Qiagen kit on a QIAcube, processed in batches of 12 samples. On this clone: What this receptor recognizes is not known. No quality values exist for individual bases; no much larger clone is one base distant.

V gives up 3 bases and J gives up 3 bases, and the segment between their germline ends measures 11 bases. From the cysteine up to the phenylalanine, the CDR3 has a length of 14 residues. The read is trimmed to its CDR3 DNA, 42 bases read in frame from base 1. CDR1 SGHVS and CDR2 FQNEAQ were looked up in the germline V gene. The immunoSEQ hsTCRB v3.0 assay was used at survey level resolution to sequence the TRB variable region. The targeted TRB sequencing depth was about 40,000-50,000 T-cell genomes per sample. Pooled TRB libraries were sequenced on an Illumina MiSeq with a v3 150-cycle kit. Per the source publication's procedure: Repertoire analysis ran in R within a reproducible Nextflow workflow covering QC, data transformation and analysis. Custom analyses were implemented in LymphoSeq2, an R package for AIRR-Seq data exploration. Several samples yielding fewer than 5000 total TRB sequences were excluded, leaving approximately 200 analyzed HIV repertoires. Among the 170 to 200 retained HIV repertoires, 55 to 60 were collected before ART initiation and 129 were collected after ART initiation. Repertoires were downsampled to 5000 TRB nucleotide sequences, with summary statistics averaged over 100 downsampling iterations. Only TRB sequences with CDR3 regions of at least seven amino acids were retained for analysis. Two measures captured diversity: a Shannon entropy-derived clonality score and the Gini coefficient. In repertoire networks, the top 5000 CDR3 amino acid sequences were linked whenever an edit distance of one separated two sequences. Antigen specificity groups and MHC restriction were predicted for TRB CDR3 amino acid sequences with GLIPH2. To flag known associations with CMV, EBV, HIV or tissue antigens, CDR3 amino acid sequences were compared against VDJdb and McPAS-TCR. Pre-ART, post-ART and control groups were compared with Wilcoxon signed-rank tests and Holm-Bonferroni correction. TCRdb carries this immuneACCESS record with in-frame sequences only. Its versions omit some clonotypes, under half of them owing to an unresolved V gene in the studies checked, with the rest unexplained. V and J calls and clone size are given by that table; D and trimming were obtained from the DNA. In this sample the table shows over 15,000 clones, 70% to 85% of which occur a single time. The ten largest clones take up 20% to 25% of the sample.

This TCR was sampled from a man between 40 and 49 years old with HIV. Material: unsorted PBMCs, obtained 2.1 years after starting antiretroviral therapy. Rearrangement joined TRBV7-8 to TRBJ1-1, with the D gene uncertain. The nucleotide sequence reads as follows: TGTGCCAGCAGCTTGTCGGAGGATCACACTGAAGCTTTCTTT. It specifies CASSLSEDHTEAFF.